This T cell receptor beta chain was captured by sequencing in a study of blood T cell repertoires in COVID-19. The overall study: COVID-19 samples from acute and convalescent phases originated in the United States, Italy and Spain. Sources were T cells, B-cell-depleted T cells, or PBMCs; the material itself was cDNA or gDNA.

Germline V lookup: CDR1 MNHEY, CDR2 SMNVEV (reference sequence). The CDR3 runs to 15 residues. V was trimmed by 4 bases and J by 1 base, leaving 13 bases between them. This clone was seen once. Original processing notes: Reference gene primer amplification gave estimated nucleated cell counts. Sequenced by immunoSEQ multiplex PCR; TCRdb stores in-frame clones only, minus some. V and J calls and clone size are given by that table; D and trimming were obtained from the DNA. This sample has hundreds of thousands of clones, with approximately 90% found just once. The clonotype comes from a woman aged 50 to 65 with active or convalescent COVID-19. Source material: peripheral blood. This chain connects TRBV27 to TRBJ1-1; D perhaps matches TRBD1 (5 bases). The CDR3 sequence: CASSYGGSGNTEAFF. CDR3 sequence (DNA): TGTGCCAGCAGTTATGGGGGGTCGGGGAACACTGAAGCTTTCTTT.